This entry describes one T cell receptor (beta chain). In the original analysis: How many nucleated cells were present was estimated from reference gene primer amplification. Produced via immunoSEQ multiplex PCR; TCRdb's table is partial and in-frame only. V and J calls and clone size are those listed in that table; D and trimming were worked out from the DNA. The sample includes about 320,000 clones, 65% to 90% of them seen just once. The sample originates from a study of blood T cell repertoires in COVID-19. Turning to the study itself: From the United States, Italy and Spain came samples of acute and convalescent COVID-19. The analysed material was cDNA or gDNA that came from T cells, B-cell-depleted T cells, or PBMCs.

In germline, CDR1 is MNHEY, CDR2 SVGEGT. V was clipped by 2 bases and J by 0 bases; unmatched bases: 3. The CDR3 has 16 residues. V is TRBV6-2 or TRBV6-3 and J is TRBJ2-2, with TRBD1 identical over 7 bases. The receptor's source is a human donor in a cohort sampled during active COVID-19. The sample comprised peripheral blood. The CDR3 DNA reads as TGTGCCAGCAGTTACATAGGGGGCGCGAACACCGGGGAGCTGTTTTTT. It specifies CASSYIGGANTGELFF.